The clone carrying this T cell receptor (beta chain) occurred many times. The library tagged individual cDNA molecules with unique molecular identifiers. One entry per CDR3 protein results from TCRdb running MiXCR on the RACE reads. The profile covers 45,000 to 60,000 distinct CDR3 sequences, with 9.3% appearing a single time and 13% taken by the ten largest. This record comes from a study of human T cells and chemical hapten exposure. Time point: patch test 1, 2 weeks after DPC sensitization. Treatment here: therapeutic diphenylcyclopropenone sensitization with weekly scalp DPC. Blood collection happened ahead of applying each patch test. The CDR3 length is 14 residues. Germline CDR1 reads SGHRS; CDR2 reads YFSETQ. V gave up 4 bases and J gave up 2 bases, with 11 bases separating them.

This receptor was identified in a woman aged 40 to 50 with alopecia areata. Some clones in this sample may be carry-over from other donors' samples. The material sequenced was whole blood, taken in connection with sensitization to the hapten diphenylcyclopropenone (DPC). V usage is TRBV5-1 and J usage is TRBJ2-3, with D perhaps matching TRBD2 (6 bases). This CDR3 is CASSPEGYTDTQYF. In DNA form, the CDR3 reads TGCGCCAGCAGCCCGGAGGGGTACACAGATACGCAGTATTTT.